This T cell receptor beta chain emerged from a study of blood T cell repertoires in COVID-19. About the research overall: COVID-19 samples, acute and convalescent, were from the United States, Italy and Spain.

This study enrolled people aged 18 to 89 from roughly 22 US geographic areas. Clinical history reported by participants formed the basis on which cohorts were assigned. Two consecutive negative NP/OP PCR tests, clearance, or resolved symptoms defined Cohort 3 recovery. Profiling relied on immunoSEQ multiplex PCR, and the TCRdb table lists in-frame clones only, not all of them. The sample has hundreds of thousands of clones, 75% to 90% seen once; the top ten hold about 2.2%. To note about this clone: The sample carries other DNA sequences with the same CDR3.

The CDR3 is 14 residues long. V trimming: 0 bases; J trimming: 3 bases; junction bases outside the gene matches: 2. Looked up from germline, CDR1 is SGHRS and CDR2 is YFSETQ. The receptor was derived from a woman under 30 who had recovered from COVID-19. Sequencing used PBMCs or T cells enriched from blood (not recorded which). The genes are TRBV5-1 and TRBJ2-5, with 7 bases identical to TRBD1. In nucleotides, the CDR3 is TGCGCCAGCAGCTTGGGGGGGACAGAAGAGACCCAGTACTTC. This sequence encodes CASSLGGTEETQYF.